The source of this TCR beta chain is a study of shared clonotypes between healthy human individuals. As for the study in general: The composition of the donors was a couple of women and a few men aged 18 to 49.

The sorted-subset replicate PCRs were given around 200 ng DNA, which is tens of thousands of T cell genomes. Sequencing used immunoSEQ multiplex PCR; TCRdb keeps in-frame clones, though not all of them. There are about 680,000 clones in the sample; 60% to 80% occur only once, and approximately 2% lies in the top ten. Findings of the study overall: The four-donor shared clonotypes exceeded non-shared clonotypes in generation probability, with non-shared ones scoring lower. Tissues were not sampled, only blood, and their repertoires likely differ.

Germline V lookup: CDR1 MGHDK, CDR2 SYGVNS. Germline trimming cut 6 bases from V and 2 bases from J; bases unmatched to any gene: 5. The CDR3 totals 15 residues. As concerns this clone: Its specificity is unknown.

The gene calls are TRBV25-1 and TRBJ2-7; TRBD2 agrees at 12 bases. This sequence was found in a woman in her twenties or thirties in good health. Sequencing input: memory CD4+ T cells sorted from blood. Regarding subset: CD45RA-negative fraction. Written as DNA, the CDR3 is TGTGCCAGCAGCGGACTAGCGGGGAACCCCTACGAGCAGTACTTC. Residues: CASSGLAGNPYEQYF.